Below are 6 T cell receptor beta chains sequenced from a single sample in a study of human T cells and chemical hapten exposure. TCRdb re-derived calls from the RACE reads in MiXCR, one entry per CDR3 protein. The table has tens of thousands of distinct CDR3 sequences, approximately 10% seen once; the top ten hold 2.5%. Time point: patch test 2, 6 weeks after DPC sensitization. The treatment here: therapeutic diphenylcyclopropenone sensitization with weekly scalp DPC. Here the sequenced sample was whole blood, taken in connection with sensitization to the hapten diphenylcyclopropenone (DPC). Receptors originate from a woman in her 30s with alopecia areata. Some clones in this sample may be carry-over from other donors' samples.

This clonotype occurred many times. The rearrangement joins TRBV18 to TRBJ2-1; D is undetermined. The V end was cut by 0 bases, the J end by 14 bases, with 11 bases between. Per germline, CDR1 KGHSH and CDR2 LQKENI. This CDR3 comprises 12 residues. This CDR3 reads CASSPPNGVEFF. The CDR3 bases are TGTGCCAGCTCACCACCTAATGGGGTGGAGTTCTTC.

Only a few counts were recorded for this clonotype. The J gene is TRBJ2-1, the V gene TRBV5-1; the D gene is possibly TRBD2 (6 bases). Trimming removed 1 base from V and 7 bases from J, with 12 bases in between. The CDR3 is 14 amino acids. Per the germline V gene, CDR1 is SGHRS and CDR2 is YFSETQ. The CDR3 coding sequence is TGCGCCAGCAGCTTGACGGGAGTAAGGAATGAGCAGTTCTTC. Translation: CASSLTGVRNEQFF.

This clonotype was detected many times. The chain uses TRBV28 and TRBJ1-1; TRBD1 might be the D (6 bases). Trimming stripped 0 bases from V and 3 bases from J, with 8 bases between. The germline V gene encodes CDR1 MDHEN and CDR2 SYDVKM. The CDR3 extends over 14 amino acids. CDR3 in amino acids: CASSLWGADTEAFF. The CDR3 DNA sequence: TGTGCCAGCAGTTTATGGGGGGCTGACACTGAAGCTTTCTTT.

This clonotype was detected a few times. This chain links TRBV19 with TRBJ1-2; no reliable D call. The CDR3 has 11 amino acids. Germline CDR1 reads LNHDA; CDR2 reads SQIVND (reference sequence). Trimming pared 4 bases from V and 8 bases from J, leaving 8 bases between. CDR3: CASSNQLGYTF. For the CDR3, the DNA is TGTGCCAGTAGTAACCAGCTCGGCTACACCTTC.

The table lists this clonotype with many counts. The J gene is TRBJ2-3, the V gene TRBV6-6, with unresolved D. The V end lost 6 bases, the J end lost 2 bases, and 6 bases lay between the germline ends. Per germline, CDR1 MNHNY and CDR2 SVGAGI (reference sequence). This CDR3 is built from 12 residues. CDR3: CASRAPTDTQYF. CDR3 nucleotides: TGTGCCAGCAGGGCCCCCACAGATACGCAGTATTTT.

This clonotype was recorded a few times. The CDR3 reads CASSLRGAARGYTF. As DNA, the CDR3 is TGTGCCAGCAGTTTGAGAGGGGCTGCTCGAGGCTACACCTTC. This chain joins TRBV12-3 or TRBV12-4 and TRBJ1-2, with D maybe TRBD1 (5 bases). The V end lost 3 bases, the J end lost 8 bases, and 16 bases lay between the germline ends. The CDR3 runs 14 residues.